The clone carrying this TCR beta chain has only a few counts. The antigen is not known. The data were taken from a study of response to subunit inactivated influenza vaccine. Notes on the study in general: Authors suggested seasonal influenza vaccinations each recruit few new T cells.

TCRdb reanalysed the RT-PCR reads using MiXCR and keeps one entry per CDR3 protein. The sample has 400,000 to 650,000 distinct CDR3 sequences, under 8.5% seen once; the top ten hold 10% to 15%. This TCR was recovered from a man aged 50 to 69 who received an inactivated influenza vaccine. This specimen consisted of PBMCs from blood, obtained about 23 months after vaccination.

Here the CDR3 reads CASSIGPMNEQFF. CDR3 sequence (DNA): TGTGCCAGTAGTATAGGGCCAATGAATGAGCAGTTCTTC. The chain links TRBV19 to TRBJ2-1; no clear D. The ends were cut back, 1 base at V and 7 bases at J, with 8 bases in the middle. The CDR3 is 13 amino acids. Germline values: CDR1 LNHDA, CDR2 SQIVND (reference sequence).